The 7 T cell receptor beta chains listed next were all sequenced from one sample in a study of shared clonotypes between healthy human individuals (dated by TCRdb to 2020 to 2021). CD8 naive samples were CD45RO-negative cells positively selected for CCR7, giving a CD45RA+CCR7+ population that excluded TemRA cells. Preparation of the library involved the immunoSEQ multiplex PCR assay. The table was pulled from immuneACCESS by TCRdb, which kept in-frame rearrangements only. Such tables lose some clones; where checked, under half of the loss comes from unresolved V genes, and the rest has no known cause. The table for this sample lists roughly 2,000,000 clones; 90% to 95% of them were counted only once. 1.5% to 2% of the sample is taken by the ten largest. Input material: naive CD8+ T cells from PBMCs. This sample's cell subset or site label indicates: CD45RA+CCR7+. The receptors stem from a young man in good health. Some clones in this sample may be carry-over from other donors' samples.

This chain connects TRBV4-1 to TRBJ2-7; the D is unclear. The CDR3 covers 13 residues. The V end lost 1 base, the J end lost 5 bases, and 9 bases lay between the germline ends. Germline V gives CDR1 MGHRA, CDR2 YSYEKL. This CDR3 reads CASSQVQLDEQYF. The CDR3 region has the DNA TGCGCCAGCAGCCAAGTTCAACTCGACGAGCAGTACTTC.

V usage is TRBV9 and J usage is TRBJ2-7; the D is unclear. V lost 3 bases and J lost 3, with 10 bases in between. The CDR3 has 13 amino acids. Germline lookup yields CDR1 SGDLS and CDR2 YYNGEE. This chain's CDR3 is CASSGSENYEQYF. The CDR3, as DNA: TGTGCCAGCAGCGGGAGTGAGAACTACGAGCAGTACTTC.

Regarding this clone: Other DNA sequences in this sample translate to the same CDR3. V usage is TRBV5-5 and J usage is TRBJ2-1; D unclear. V was shortened by 0 bases and J by 6 bases, with 1 base between the two germline ends. Looked up from germline, CDR1 is SGHKS and CDR2 is YYEKEE (reference sequence). This CDR3 is 11 amino acids long. In DNA form, the CDR3 reads TGTGCCAGCAGCTTGGGCAATGAGCAGTTCTTC. Protein: CASSLGNEQFF.

The chain employs TRBV10-2 and TRBJ2-7; TRBD2 agrees at 7 bases. V was clipped by 5 bases and J by 1 base; unmatched bases: 8. Per germline, CDR1 WSHSY and CDR2 SAAADI. The CDR3 is 15 residues long. DNA of the CDR3: TGCGCCAGCAGTTCGACTAGCTTAGGGTCCTACGAGCAGTACTTC. Translation: CASSSTSLGSYEQYF.

The rearrangement uses TRBV30 and TRBJ2-7; D remains ambiguous. The V end was cut by 0 bases, the J end by 3 bases, with 15 bases between. The CDR3 is 15 amino acids. Germline V lookup: CDR1 GTSNPN, CDR2 SVGIG (reference sequence). DNA for the CDR3: TGTGCCTGGAGTGTGGACCCCGAGGTCTTCTACGAGCAGTACTTC. This sequence encodes CAWSVDPEVFYEQYF.

V is TRBV7-9 and J is TRBJ2-7; D unclear. With 2 bases removed from V and 2 bases from J, the gap between germline ends came to 10 bases. Germline CDR1 reads SEHNR; CDR2 reads FQNEAQ (reference sequence). The CDR3 sequence is 14 residues long. The DNA for the CDR3 is TGTGCCAGCAGCTTAATTCAACCACCCTACGAGCAGTACTTC. Translation gives CASSLIQPPYEQYF.

This chain uses TRBV2 with TRBJ1-3; TRBD1 matches at 7 bases. J lost 1 base, V lost 8 bases, and 2 bases had no gene match. The CDR3 spans 13 residues. Germline-derived CDR1 and CDR2 are SNHLY and FYNNEI. This chain's CDR3 is CASQGVSGNTIYF. CDR3 DNA: TGTGCCAGCCAGGGGGTTTCTGGAAACACCATATATTTT. Variable domain in full (rest from reference TRBV2 and TRBJ1-3): EPEVTQTPSHQVTQMGQEVILRCVPISNHLYFYWYRQILGQKVEFLVSFYNNEISEKSEIFDDQFSVERPDGSNFTLKIRSTKLEDSAMYFCASQGVSGNTIYFGEGSWLTVV.